The 9 T cell receptor beta chains in this list originate from one sample, sequenced in a study of blood T cell repertoires in COVID-19. Clones were sequenced by immunoSEQ multiplex PCR, and TCRdb holds only the in-frame ones, with some missing. The sample shows about 68,000 clones, roughly nine tenths of them seen only once. The sample was peripheral blood. The source of these receptors is a man aged 35 to 55 with COVID-19, enrolled during active disease.

The chain has TRBV11-2 and TRBJ2-7; 9 bases map to TRBD2. Germline V gene lookup returns CDR1 SGHAT and CDR2 FQNNGV. The length of the CDR3 is 15 residues. V gave up 1 base and J gave up 2 bases; unmatched junction bases: 3. Written as DNA, the CDR3 is TGTGCCAGCAGCTTAGTTAGCGGGGGAACCTACGAGCAGTACTTC. Its translation is CASSLVSGGTYEQYF.

The chain employs TRBV13 and TRBJ2-3, with 11 bases lining up with TRBD2. This CDR3 contains 16 residues. V shed 5 bases and J 6 bases; nucleotides not matched to a gene: 10. The germline CDR1 and CDR2 sequences are PRHDT and FYEKMQ (reference sequence). In DNA form, the CDR3 reads TGTGCCAGCAGCCTAACTAGCGGGGGAACTAAGGATACGCAGTATTTT. Its translation is CASSLTSGGTKDTQYF.

This clone was counted between two and nine times. The rearrangement uses TRBV2 and TRBJ2-7; the D gene is possibly TRBD1 (6 bases). The CDR3 extends over 13 amino acids. V lost 6 bases to trimming and J lost 3 bases, with 12 bases between them. Germline V CDR1 and CDR2: SNHLY, FYNNEI. In nucleotides, the CDR3 is TGTGCCAGCAGAACTACAGGGATCTACGAGCAGTACTTC. It encodes CASRTTGIYEQYF.

The chain joins TRBV5-8 to TRBJ2-1; D is perhaps TRBD2 (5 bases). The CDR3 is made up of 14 amino acids. V was pared by 1 base and J by 5 bases, with 10 bases between. Germline lookup yields CDR1 SGHTS and CDR2 YDEGEE. The CDR3 spells CASSLPGINNEQFF. As DNA, the CDR3 is TGTGCCAGCAGCTTGCCGGGAATCAACAATGAGCAGTTCTTC.

The rearrangement uses TRBV6-5 and TRBJ1-2, with D perhaps TRBD1 (6 bases). With 10 bases removed from V and 6 bases from J, the gap between germline ends came to 21 bases. Germline CDR1 reads MNHEY; CDR2 reads SVGAGI. This CDR3 region has 14 residues. CDR3 loop: CATSERDNFNGYTF. As DNA, the CDR3 is TGTGCCACCTCGGAAAGGGACAACTTTAATGGCTACACCTTC.

The chain uses TRBV18 and TRBJ1-2; D gene uncertain. Germline-derived CDR1 and CDR2 are KGHSH and LQKENI. The V and J ends lost 2 bases and 6 bases respectively, with 13 bases between them. The CDR3 is 14 residues long. The CDR3 DNA sequence: TGTGCCAGCTCACCAGGAGGAGAGGGCAATGGCTACACCTTC. This encodes CASSPGGEGNGYTF.

This clone was counted once. The rearrangement links TRBV28 to TRBJ2-5, with TRBD1 matching 8 bases. The J segment lost 2 bases and the V segment lost 6 bases, leaving 5 bases of the junction unmatched. There are 14 residues in the CDR3. Germline V gives CDR1 MDHEN, CDR2 SYDVKM. CDR3 amino acids: CASRGTGLQETQYF. CDR3 sequence (DNA): TGTGCCAGCAGGGGGACAGGTCTTCAAGAGACCCAGTACTTC.

The rearrangement links TRBV2 to TRBJ1-5; weak D call: TRBD1 (5 bases). Germline loops: CDR1 SNHLY, CDR2 FYNNEI. V was cut by 6 bases and J by 1 base, with 7 bases left in between. The CDR3 is 13 residues long. Here the CDR3 reads CASREGSNQPQHF. For the CDR3, the DNA is TGTGCCAGCAGGGAGGGGAGCAATCAGCCCCAGCATTTT.

The rearrangement links TRBV28 to TRBJ2-5, with 12 positions matching TRBD2. The CDR3 totals 15 residues. V was pared by 5 bases and J by 7 bases, with 8 bases of the junction left unmatched. Germline loops: CDR1 MDHEN, CDR2 SYDVKM. The chain's CDR3 is CASSATSGGRGTQYF. The CDR3 coding sequence is TGTGCCAGCAGTGCAACTAGCGGGGGGCGCGGGACCCAGTACTTC.